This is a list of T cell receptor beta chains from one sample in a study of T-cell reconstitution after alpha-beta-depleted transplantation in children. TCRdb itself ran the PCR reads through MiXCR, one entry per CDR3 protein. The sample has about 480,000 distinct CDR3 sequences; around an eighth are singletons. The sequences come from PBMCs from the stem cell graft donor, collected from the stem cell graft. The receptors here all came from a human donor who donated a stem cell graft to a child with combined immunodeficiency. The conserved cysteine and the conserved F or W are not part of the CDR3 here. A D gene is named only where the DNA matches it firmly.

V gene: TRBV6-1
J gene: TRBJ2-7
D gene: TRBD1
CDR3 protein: ASSPGQGTRRPYEQY

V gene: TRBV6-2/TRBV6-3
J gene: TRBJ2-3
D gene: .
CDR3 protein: ASSRALSPQY

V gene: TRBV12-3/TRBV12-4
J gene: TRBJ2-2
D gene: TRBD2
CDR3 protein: ASSSDGSGSANTGELF

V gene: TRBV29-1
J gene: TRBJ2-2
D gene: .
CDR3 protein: SFEHGIGGELF

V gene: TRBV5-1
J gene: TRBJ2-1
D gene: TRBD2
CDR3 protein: ASSLASGSNNEQF

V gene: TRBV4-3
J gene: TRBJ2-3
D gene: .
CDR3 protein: ASSQGVGQDTQY

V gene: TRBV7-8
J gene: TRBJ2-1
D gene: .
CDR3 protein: ASSLVRQPPVISEQF

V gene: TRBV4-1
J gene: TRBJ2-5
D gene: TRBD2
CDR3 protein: ASSRIIAGGLETQY

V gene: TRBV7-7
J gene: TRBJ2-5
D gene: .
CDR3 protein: ASSQHRAEGETQY

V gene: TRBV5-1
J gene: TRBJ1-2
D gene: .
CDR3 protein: ASSLSLLDGYT

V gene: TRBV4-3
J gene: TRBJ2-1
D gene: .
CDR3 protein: ASSPEHGRDYNEQF

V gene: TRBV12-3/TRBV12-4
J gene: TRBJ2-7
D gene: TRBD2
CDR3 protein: ASSWQASGTMGPEQY

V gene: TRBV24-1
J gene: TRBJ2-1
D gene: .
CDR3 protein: ATSGRGVYNEQF

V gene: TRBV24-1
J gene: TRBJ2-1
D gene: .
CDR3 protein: ATSKDGAGYNEQF